This T cell receptor (beta chain) appears in the sequencing data of a study of T cells after yellow fever vaccination. General study results and limits: The bulk population could contribute abundant contaminating clonotypes to FACS-sorted repertoires. Boosting was followed by the reappearance of most primary-vaccination clones (just under 97% CD4, under 90% CD8). Clonotypes found in both CD4 and CD8 compartments made up a small share.

Note on this clonotype: What it binds is unknown.

The CDR3 is made up of 15 amino acids. Germline CDR1 reads LGHNA; CDR2 reads YSLEER. Trimming cost V 4 bases and J 0 bases, with 13 bases left between them. They built TCR cDNA with 5'RACE template switching, a step that put in a universal primer site and UMIs. TCRdb reprocessed the 5' RACE reads with MiXCR, giving one entry per CDR3 protein. The table shows 200,000 to 300,000 distinct CDR3 sequences, with under 15% occurring only once. The sequencing used CD4+ T cells sorted from PBMCs, collected 45 days after the yellow fever booster vaccination. The chain has TRBV4-3 and TRBJ2-7; the D gene could be TRBD1 or TRBD2 (5 bases each). The TCR comes from a man under 40 who received the YFV17D yellow fever vaccine. CDR3 sequence reads: CASSRTRGDSYEQYF. In DNA form, the CDR3 reads TGCGCCAGCAGCCGGACCCGGGGCGACTCCTACGAGCAGTACTTC.